These 7 T cell receptor beta chains came from one sample sequenced in a study of graft-versus-host responses after intestinal transplantation. Here immunoSEQ multiplex PCR was the method, and the copy in TCRdb shows in-frame clones only, minus some. The sample lists just under 85,000 clones, about 91% occurring once. These receptors have no known antigen. The specimen was unstimulated CD8+ T cells sorted from spleen or lymph node cells, collected before transplant. All receptors come from a human donor who was the organ donor for an intestinal transplant.

The CDR3 nucleotides are TGTGCCAGCAGGAAAAACAGCGTAAACCCACACGAGCAGTACTTC. As protein: CASRKNSVNPHEQYF. The chain is built from TRBV27 and TRBJ2-7; D remains ambiguous. This CDR3 comprises 15 residues. The V and J ends lost 6 bases and 5 bases respectively, with 20 bases between them. Germline loops: CDR1 MNHEY, CDR2 SMNVEV (reference sequence).

The chain links TRBV30 to TRBJ2-3; TRBD1 matches at 7 bases. There are 14 residues in the CDR3. V lost 7 bases, J lost 2 bases, and 9 bases stayed unmatched. Germline V gives CDR1 GTSNPN, CDR2 SVGIG (reference sequence). CDR3 DNA sequence: TGTGCCTTACCACTCGGGACAGCCACAGATACGCAGTATTTT. Its protein is CALPLGTATDTQYF. The full variable domain, completed using reference TRBV30 and TRBJ2-3, is SQTIHQWPATLVQPVGSPLSLECTVEGTSNPNLYWYRQAAGRGLQLLFYSVGIGQISSEVPQNLSASRPQDRQFILSSKKLLLSDSGFYLCALPLGTATDTQYFGPGTRLTVL.

This chain joins TRBV6-5 and TRBJ2-5; the D gene is possibly TRBD2 (7 bases). The CDR3 is 13 amino acids. The germline V and J ends were trimmed by 6 bases and 4 bases, with 12 bases remaining between them. Germline V gives CDR1 MNHEY, CDR2 SVGAGI. This CDR3 reads CASSNREGETQYF. CDR3 coding DNA: TGTGCCAGCAGCAACAGGGAGGGAGAGACCCAGTACTTC.

The V gene is TRBV27, the J gene TRBJ1-2, with no clear D. Germline lookup yields CDR1 MNHEY and CDR2 SMNVEV (reference sequence). V dropped 6 bases and J dropped 4 bases, with 15 bases sitting between them. CDR3 length equals 14 residues. The CDR3 here is CASRKWGPGYGYTF. The DNA of the CDR3 is TGTGCCAGCAGAAAGTGGGGTCCGGGCTATGGCTACACCTTC.

The chain couples TRBV5-4 to TRBJ2-5; 8 positions match TRBD1. TRBJ2-7 explains the end of the DNA better; the J call may be wrong. This CDR3 has 13 amino acids. Germline assignment: CDR1 SGHNT and CDR2 YYREEE (reference sequence). Here the CDR3 reads CASSTGQGYEQYF. CDR3 in DNA: TGTGCCAGCAGCACTGGACAGGGCTACGAGCAGTACTTC.

This chain joins TRBV7-9 and TRBJ2-1, with 9 bases lining up with TRBD2. V dropped 3 bases and J dropped 8; count of bases not matched to a gene: 8. This CDR3 has 15 amino acids. Germline CDR1 is SEHNR and CDR2 is FQNEAQ (reference sequence). CDR3 sequence: CASSFSGGGLDEQFF. CDR3 DNA sequence: TGTGCCAGCAGCTTTAGCGGGGGAGGTTTGGATGAGCAGTTCTTC.

The table lists this clone with a count of one. The chain links TRBV10-3 to TRBJ2-3, with 10 bases that match TRBD2. The CDR3 loop spans 15 amino acids. Germline assignment: CDR1 ENHRY and CDR2 SYGVKD. V was pared by 4 bases and J by 4 bases, with 5 bases of the junction left unmatched. The CDR3 bases are TGTGCCATCAGTGCAGGGACTAGCGTCTCAGATACGCAGTATTTT. This sequence encodes CAISAGTSVSDTQYF.